The 30 T cell receptor beta chains below all came from one sample that was sequenced in a study of blood T cell repertoires in COVID-19. Using immunoSEQ multiplex PCR, the repertoire was profiled, and TCRdb retains in-frame clones only, with some absent. This table holds fewer than 300,000 clones, approximately 85% found once. The sequenced material came from PBMCs or T cells enriched from blood (not recorded which). These receptors were collected from a woman in her twenties or thirties who had recovered from COVID-19.

The V call is TRBV5-1, the J call TRBJ2-5; D perhaps matches TRBD1 (6 bases). This CDR3 comprises 16 residues. Looked up from germline, CDR1 is SGHRS and CDR2 is YFSETQ. V lost 0 bases, J lost 1 base, and 13 bases lay in between. Here the CDR3 DNA reads TGCGCCAGCAGCTTGGAGGGACACCGACGCCAAGAGACCCAGTACTTC. Translating it yields CASSLEGHRRQETQYF.

The chain has TRBV7-9 and TRBJ1-5; a weak D match, TRBD1 (5 bases). The CDR3 runs to 16 residues. Germline V gene lookup returns CDR1 SEHNR and CDR2 FQNEAQ (reference sequence). The germline V and J ends were trimmed by 4 bases and 9 bases, with 22 bases remaining between them. The CDR3 here is CASSSYVGHPIGPQHF. CDR3 nucleotide sequence: TGTGCCAGCAGCTCTTATGTTGGACACCCGATAGGGCCCCAGCATTTT.

The chain links TRBV27 to TRBJ2-7; 10 bases map to TRBD2. This CDR3 contains 16 residues. J lost 6 bases, V lost 1 base, and 9 bases had no gene match. From germline, CDR1 is MNHEY and CDR2 SMNVEV (reference sequence). The CDR3 DNA reads as TGTGCCAGCAGTTTATGGCAGTCTAGCGGGAGTATCGAGCAGTACTTC. Its translation is CASSLWQSSGSIEQYF.

Only a few counts were recorded for this clone. The V gene is TRBV19, the J gene TRBJ2-1, with TRBD2 as a possible D gene (6 bases). The CDR3 length is 14 residues. In germline, CDR1 is LNHDA, CDR2 SQIVND (reference sequence). Trimming left V 8 bases short and J 2 bases short, with 13 bases between. In DNA form, the CDR3 reads TGTGCCAGTCGGGAGTCCGCGACCTACAATGAGCAGTTCTTC. Protein: CASRESATYNEQFF.

The genes are TRBV7-9 and TRBJ1-2; 7 nucleotides align to TRBD1. V lost 5 bases and J lost 1; bases outside the gene matches: 4. The germline V gene encodes CDR1 SEHNR and CDR2 FQNEAQ (reference sequence). This CDR3 spans 14 amino acids. CDR3 nucleotide sequence: TGTGCCAGCAGCACAGGGGTAGTTAACTATGGCTACACCTTC. Translated, it gives CASSTGVVNYGYTF.

The DNA for the CDR3 is TGTGCCAGCAACCGGTTCGGGAGCGAACTGTTTTTT. It specifies CASNRFGSELFF. The genes are TRBV12-3 or TRBV12-4 and TRBJ1-4; no firm D call. Trimming took 7 bases from V and 12 from J, leaving 15 bases between them. The CDR3 extends over 12 amino acids.

The chain joins TRBV7-2 to TRBJ1-1; tentative D call: TRBD1 (6 bases). CDR3 length equals 13 residues. With 4 bases removed from V and 1 base from J, the gap between germline ends came to 7 bases. Germline V gene data show CDR1 as SGHTA and CDR2 as FQGNSA. The chain's CDR3 is CASSSQGNTEAFF. DNA for the CDR3: TGTGCCAGCAGCTCACAGGGGAACACTGAAGCTTTCTTT.

This chain connects TRBV6-5 to TRBJ2-1, with a possible D match to TRBD2 (6 bases). The CDR3 extends over 15 amino acids. CDR1 is MNHEY, CDR2 SVGAGI, per germline. Trimming took off 6 bases at V and 4 bases at J, with 16 bases between the two ends. The CDR3 sequence is CASSGPAGGYNEQFF. Written as DNA, the CDR3 is TGTGCCAGCAGCGGACCAGCGGGCGGTTACAATGAGCAGTTCTTC.

The chain couples TRBV7-9 to TRBJ2-7, with D possibly TRBD2 on 6 matching bases. V dropped 1 base and J dropped 7 bases, with 17 bases sitting between them. CDR3 length: 15 amino acids. The V gene's germline CDR1 is SEHNR and CDR2 FQNEAQ (reference sequence). The CDR3 DNA reads as TGTGCCAGCAGCTTAGGCGGGACGCAAGAGAATGAGCAGTACTTC. This codes for CASSLGGTQENEQYF.

V is TRBV28 and J is TRBJ2-6; 9 nucleotides align to TRBD1. The CDR3 runs to 17 residues. J gave up 2 bases and V 3 bases, and 5 bases lay outside the gene matches. Germline loops: CDR1 MDHEN, CDR2 SYDVKM. For the CDR3, the DNA is TGTGCCAGCAGTTTCGGACAGGGGTATGCTGGGGCCAACGTCCTGACTTTC. It specifies CASSFGQGYAGANVLTF.

The genes are TRBV7-9 and TRBJ1-1; D not certain. V was pared by 1 base and J by 2 bases, with 11 bases between. The germline V gene has CDR1 SEHNR and CDR2 FQNEAQ (reference sequence). The CDR3 runs to 15 residues. This chain's CDR3 is CASSLVEGRNTEAFF. The CDR3 DNA sequence: TGTGCCAGCAGCTTAGTTGAGGGTAGAAACACTGAAGCTTTCTTT.

This clone appeared once. V gene TRBV28 combines with J gene TRBJ2-2; TRBD1 matches at 12 bases. This CDR3 has 15 amino acids. The V segment lost 8 bases and the J segment 5 bases; nucleotides outside the gene matches: 6. Germline V lookup: CDR1 MDHEN, CDR2 SYDVKM. CDR3 coding DNA: TGTGCCAGCTGGGGGGACAGGGGGCAAACCGGGGAGCTGTTTTTT. Its translation: CASWGDRGQTGELFF.

This clone was counted once. The chain is built from TRBV27 and TRBJ1-1; tentative D call: TRBD1 (5 bases). This CDR3 has 16 residues. V was trimmed by 4 bases and J by 10 bases, leaving 25 bases between them. Germline values: CDR1 MNHEY, CDR2 SMNVEV (reference sequence). The CDR3 sequence is CASSSKSHGGLWIAFF. The CDR3 DNA reads TGTGCCAGCAGTTCCAAAAGCCACGGGGGGTTGTGGATAGCTTTCTTT.

Regarding this clone: One junction end disagrees with the germline gene, perhaps due to a read error. V usage is TRBV3-1 (or the pseudogene TRBV3-2) and J usage is TRBJ2-7; the match to TRBD1 covers 10 bases. The CDR3 contains 13 residues. Germline CDR1 is LGHDT and CDR2 is YNNKEL (reference sequence). The CDR3: CASSQEGLGTGVF. In DNA, the CDR3 is TGTGCCAGCAGCCAAGAAGGCTTAGGGACAGGGGTTTTC.

The chain carries TRBV2 and TRBJ2-4, with a weak D call TRBD2 (5 bases). The CDR3 is made up of 16 amino acids. Germline CDR1 and CDR2: SNHLY and FYNNEI. V gave up 10 bases and J gave up 1 base, with 20 bases separating them. In DNA, the CDR3 is TGTGCCATCCACGGGGTGACATCAGTTGCCAAAAACATTCAGTACTTC. The encoded protein is CAIHGVTSVAKNIQYF. Looking up the rest from reference TRBV2 and TRBJ2-4 gives the full variable domain: EPEVTQTPSHQVTQMGQEVILRCVPISNHLYFYWYRQILGQKVEFLVSFYNNEISEKSEIFDDQFSVERPDGSNFTLKIRSTKLEDSAMYFCAIHGVTSVAKNIQYFGAGTRLSVL.

The chain joins TRBV12-3 or TRBV12-4 to TRBJ2-1; no definite D call. The CDR3 sequence is 13 residues long. Deletions cut 1 base from V and 13 bases from J, with 14 bases between. The CDR3 protein is CASSLGPTATQFF. For the CDR3, the DNA is TGTGCCAGCAGTTTAGGGCCGACTGCGACTCAGTTCTTC.

The chain recombines TRBV7-9 with TRBJ2-1, with 8 positions matching TRBD2. With 3 bases clipped from V and 9 bases from J, the junction kept 10 bases outside the gene matches. CDR3 length: 15 amino acids. Germline V gene sequence: CDR1 SEHNR, CDR2 FQNEAQ (reference sequence). DNA for the CDR3: TGTGCCAGCAGCTTCCCCCCCGGGACTAGAAGTGAGCAGTTCTTC. The encoded protein is CASSFPPGTRSEQFF.

This rearrangement joins TRBV27 to TRBJ2-2; 15 bases align to TRBD2. J was trimmed by 5 bases and V by 5 bases; bases with no gene match: 9. The germline V gene encodes CDR1 MNHEY and CDR2 SMNVEV (reference sequence). This CDR3 has 18 residues. The chain's CDR3 is CASSPPRTSGGGTGELFF. CDR3 sequence (DNA): TGTGCCAGCAGTCCCCCTCGGACTAGCGGGGGGGGAACCGGGGAGCTGTTTTTT.

The V gene is TRBV5-5, the J gene TRBJ1-5; TRBD1 aligns across 7 bases. Germline V gene sequence: CDR1 SGHKS, CDR2 YYEKEE (reference sequence). With V trimmed by 4 bases and J by 3 bases, 10 bases remained unmatched. This CDR3 contains 16 residues. The CDR3 bases are TGTGCCAGCAGCATGTTGCTACAGGGGTTCAATCAGCCCCAGCATTTT. Amino acid sequence: CASSMLLQGFNQPQHF.

This chain uses TRBV29-1 with TRBJ2-7; no reliable D call. The germline gives CDR1 SQVTM, CDR2 ANQGSEA. The ends were cut back, 4 bases at V and 3 bases at J, with 10 bases in the middle. The CDR3 is made up of 12 amino acids. The CDR3 region is CSVGPGYYEQYF. The CDR3 DNA reads TGCAGCGTTGGGCCCGGGTACTACGAGCAGTACTTC.

This clone was picked up many times. The same CDR3 also results from other DNA sequences found in this sample. The CDR3 protein is CASSLGWADSNSPLHF. For the CDR3, the DNA is TGTGCCAGCAGCTTAGGCTGGGCGGACAGCAACTCACCCCTCCACTTT. The rearrangement joins TRBV7-9 to TRBJ1-6; possible D gene TRBD1, 6 bases. From germline, CDR1 is SEHNR and CDR2 FQNEAQ (reference sequence). V dropped 1 base and J dropped 10 bases, with 17 bases sitting between them. The CDR3 covers 16 residues.

The chain couples TRBV7-9 to TRBJ2-7; D gene ambiguous. The V end was cut by 4 bases, the J end by 0 bases, with 16 bases between. Germline CDR1 reads SEHNR; CDR2 reads FQNEAQ (reference sequence). The CDR3 is made up of 16 amino acids. CDR3 protein: CASSSTSGLPSYEQYF. CDR3 nucleotides: TGTGCCAGCAGCTCTACCTCAGGTTTACCCTCCTACGAGCAGTACTTC.

This sequence joins TRBV11-2 and TRBJ1-4, with D tentatively TRBD1 (6 bases). V lost 5 bases and J 7 bases, leaving 17 bases between the germline ends. Germline loops: CDR1 SGHAT, CDR2 FQNNGV. This CDR3 region has 15 residues. The CDR3 coding sequence is TGTGCCAGCAGCCCCCTCACAGGGAATGGTGAAAAACTGTTTTTT. This gives the protein CASSPLTGNGEKLFF.

The genes are TRBV3-1 (or the pseudogene TRBV3-2) and TRBJ1-2; D possibly corresponds to TRBD1 (5 bases). CDR1 is LGHDT and CDR2 is YNNKEL in the germline V gene (reference sequence). The CDR3 contains 12 residues. Trimming stripped 3 bases from V and 8 bases from J, with 10 bases between. The CDR3 sequence is CASSHRELGYTF. For the CDR3, the DNA is TGTGCCAGCAGCCACAGGGAATTGGGCTACACCTTC.

The V call is TRBV7-3, the J call TRBJ2-4, with 10 bases lining up with TRBD2. This CDR3 is built from 15 residues. Germline V CDR1 and CDR2: SGHTA, FQGTGA. J was trimmed by 8 bases and V by 2 bases; bases with no gene match: 6. The CDR3 DNA is TGTGCCAGCAGCTTAGGCTTAGGACTAGCGGACATTCAGTACTTC. Its protein is CASSLGLGLADIQYF.

V usage is TRBV18 and J usage is TRBJ2-1; 12 bases agree with TRBD2. The CDR3 is 15 amino acids. The germline V gene has CDR1 KGHSH and CDR2 LQKENI. Losses at the gene ends were 2 bases for V and 10 bases for J; bases not matched to a gene: 6. The CDR3 region is CASSPSLAGGLEQFF. For the CDR3, the DNA is TGTGCCAGCTCACCATCACTAGCGGGAGGTTTGGAGCAGTTCTTC.

Here the CDR3 DNA reads TGTGCCAGCAGTTTATCCCTCCGCGGGGTACGTAATTCACCCCTCCACTTT. This gives the protein CASSLSLRGVRNSPLHF. This rearrangement joins TRBV28 to TRBJ1-6; D unclear. The V gene's germline CDR1 is MDHEN and CDR2 SYDVKM. Trimming left V 1 base short and J 6 bases short, with 16 bases between. This CDR3 comprises 17 residues. The variable domain in full, completed from reference TRBV28 and TRBJ1-6, reads DVKVTQSSRYLVKRTGEKVFLECVQDMDHENMFWYRQDPGLGLRLIYFSYDVKMKEKGDIPEGYSVSREKKERFSLILESASTNQTSMYLCASSLSLRGVRNSPLHFGNGTRLTVT.

The J gene is TRBJ2-3, the V gene TRBV10-1; D perhaps matches TRBD2 (7 bases). CDR3 size: 19 residues. Germline assignment: CDR1 WNHNN and CDR2 SYGVQD (reference sequence). Trimming took off 2 bases at V and 0 bases at J, with 21 bases between the two ends. The CDR3 DNA sequence: TGCGCCAGCAGTGAGGACCTACTACCGCGGGGGCCTAGCACAGATACGCAGTATTTT. This sequence encodes CASSEDLLPRGPSTDTQYF.

The chain links TRBV28 to TRBJ2-3; TRBD2 matches at 9 bases. V lost 1 base, J lost 1 base, and 0 bases stayed unmatched. CDR1 is MDHEN and CDR2 is SYDVKM in the germline V gene. There are 15 residues in the CDR3. CDR3 in amino acids: CASSLSSGGTDTQYF. Here the CDR3 DNA reads TGTGCCAGCAGTTTATCTAGCGGGGGCACAGATACGCAGTATTTT.

The gene calls are TRBV4-2 and TRBJ2-2; the match to TRBD2 covers 9 bases. The germline V gene has CDR1 LGHNA and CDR2 YNFKEQ. V was pared by 1 base and J by 8 bases, with 14 bases of the junction left unmatched. CDR3 length: 18 residues. In DNA, the CDR3 is TGTGCCAGCAGCCAAGGAATTAGCGGGAGAGGAGTAACTGGGGAGCTGTTTTTT. This sequence encodes CASSQGISGRGVTGELFF.